The 5 T cell receptor beta chains below all came from one sample that was sequenced in a study of blood T cell repertoires in COVID-19 (dated by TCRdb to about 2020). Libraries came from the immunoSEQ multiplex PCR assay. The clones in this table, taken by TCRdb from immuneACCESS, are in-frame only. Not every clone is retained; where verified, under half of the shortfall comes from an unresolved V gene, and the cause of the rest is unknown. The sample table shows over 100,000 clones, and approximately 89% are seen once. Together, the top ten hold around 4.6% of the sample. The specimen sequenced was peripheral blood. These receptor sequences come from a man in his forties with acute or convalescent COVID-19.

V gene TRBV5-1 combines with J gene TRBJ2-1, with a possible D match to TRBD2 (6 bases). CDR1 is SGHRS, CDR2 YFSETQ, per germline. V was shortened by 2 bases and J by 4 bases, with 10 bases between the two germline ends. The CDR3 totals 14 residues. In DNA form, the CDR3 reads TGCGCCAGCAGCTTTAGCGGAACGTACAATGAGCAGTTCTTC. Protein: CASSFSGTYNEQFF. The variable domain in full, with the rest retrieved from reference TRBV5-1 and TRBJ2-1, is KAGVTQTPRYLIKTRGQQVTLSCSPISGHRSVSWYQQTPGQGLQFLFEYFSETQRNKGNFPGRFSGRQFSNSRSEMNVSTLELGDSALYLCASSFSGTYNEQFFGPGTRLTVL.

This chain links TRBV6-5 with TRBJ1-3; a possible D gene is TRBD1 (5 bases). This CDR3 has 15 residues. The germline gives CDR1 MNHEY, CDR2 SVGAGI. V lost 2 bases to trimming and J lost 0 bases, with 8 bases between them. The CDR3, as DNA: TGTGCCAGCAGTTACGGGGCTCCCTCTGGAAACACCATATATTTT. Its protein product is CASSYGAPSGNTIYF.

The gene calls are TRBV27 and TRBJ2-7; tentative D call: TRBD1 (6 bases). V shed 3 bases and J shed 3 bases, with 15 bases lying between them. The CDR3 has 15 residues. CDR1 and CDR2 (germline): MNHEY, SMNVEV (reference sequence). CDR3: CASSFAGEVSYEQYF. CDR3 nucleotide sequence: TGTGCCAGCAGTTTCGCAGGGGAAGTGAGCTACGAGCAGTACTTC.

This chain links TRBV4-1 with TRBJ1-4, with D maybe TRBD1 (5 bases). The germline gives CDR1 MGHRA, CDR2 YSYEKL. V lost 1 base, J lost 2 bases, and 11 bases lay in between. The CDR3 runs 16 residues. CDR3 in amino acids: CASSQVWGVTNEKLFF. The CDR3 nucleotides read TGCGCCAGCAGCCAAGTGTGGGGCGTTACTAATGAAAAACTGTTTTTT.

J is TRBJ1-5 and V is TRBV7-2, with D uncertain. The CDR3 has 13 amino acids. Trimming left V 4 bases short and J 3 bases short, with 7 bases between. In germline, CDR1 is SGHTA, CDR2 FQGNSA. CDR3 DNA sequence: TGTGCCAGCAGCTCTCGTTTCAATCAGCCCCAGCATTTT. Residues: CASSSRFNQPQHF.